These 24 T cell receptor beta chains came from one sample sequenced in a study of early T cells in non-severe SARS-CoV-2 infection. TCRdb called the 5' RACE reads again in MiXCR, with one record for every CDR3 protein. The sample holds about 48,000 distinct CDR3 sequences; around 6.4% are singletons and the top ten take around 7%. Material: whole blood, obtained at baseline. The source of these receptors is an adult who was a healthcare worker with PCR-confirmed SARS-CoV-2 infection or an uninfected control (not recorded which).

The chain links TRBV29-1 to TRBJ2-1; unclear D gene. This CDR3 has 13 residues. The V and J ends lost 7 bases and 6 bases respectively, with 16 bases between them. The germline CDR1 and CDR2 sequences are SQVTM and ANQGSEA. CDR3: CSAKDPGTNEQFF. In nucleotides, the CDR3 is TGCAGCGCAAAGGACCCCGGAACCAATGAGCAGTTCTTC.

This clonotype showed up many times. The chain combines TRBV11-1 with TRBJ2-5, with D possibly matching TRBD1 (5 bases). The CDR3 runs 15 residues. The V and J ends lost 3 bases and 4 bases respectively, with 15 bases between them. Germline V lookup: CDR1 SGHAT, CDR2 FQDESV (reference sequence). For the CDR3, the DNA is TGTGCCAGCAGCTTGGACCTGAGAAGGGGAGAGACCCAGTACTTC. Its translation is CASSLDLRRGETQYF. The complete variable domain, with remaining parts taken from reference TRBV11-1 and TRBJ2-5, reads EAEVAQSPRYKITEKSQAVAFWCDPISGHATLYWYRQILGQGPELLVQFQDESVVDDSQLPKDRFSAERLKGVDSTLKIQPAELGDSAMYLCASSLDLRRGETQYFGPGTRLLVL.

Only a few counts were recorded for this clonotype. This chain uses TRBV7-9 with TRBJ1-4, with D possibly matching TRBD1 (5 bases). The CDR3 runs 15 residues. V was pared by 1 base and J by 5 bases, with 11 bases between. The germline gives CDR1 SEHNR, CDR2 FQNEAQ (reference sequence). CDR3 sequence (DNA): TGTGCCAGCAGCTTAGTCGGGGGTCGGAATGAAAAACTGTTTTTT. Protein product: CASSLVGGRNEKLFF.

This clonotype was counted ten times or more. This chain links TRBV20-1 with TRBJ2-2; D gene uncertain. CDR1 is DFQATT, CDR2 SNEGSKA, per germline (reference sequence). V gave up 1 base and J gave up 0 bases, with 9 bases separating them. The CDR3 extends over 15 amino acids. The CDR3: CSARVGQSNTGELFF. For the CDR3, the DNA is TGCAGTGCTAGAGTTGGCCAGTCGAACACCGGGGAGCTGTTTTTT.

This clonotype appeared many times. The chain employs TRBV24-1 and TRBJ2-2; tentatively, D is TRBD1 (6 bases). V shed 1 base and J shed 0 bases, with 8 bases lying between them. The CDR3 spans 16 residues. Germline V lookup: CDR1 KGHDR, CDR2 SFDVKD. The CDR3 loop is CATSDFGQTNTGELFF. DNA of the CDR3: TGTGCCACCAGTGATTTTGGACAGACGAACACCGGGGAGCTGTTTTTT.

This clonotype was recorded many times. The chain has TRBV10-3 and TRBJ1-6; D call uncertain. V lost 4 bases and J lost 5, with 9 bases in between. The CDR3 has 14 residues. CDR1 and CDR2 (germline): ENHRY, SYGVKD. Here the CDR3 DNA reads TGTGCCATCAGTGCGACACGGGATAATTCACCCCTCCACTTT. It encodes CAISATRDNSPLHF.

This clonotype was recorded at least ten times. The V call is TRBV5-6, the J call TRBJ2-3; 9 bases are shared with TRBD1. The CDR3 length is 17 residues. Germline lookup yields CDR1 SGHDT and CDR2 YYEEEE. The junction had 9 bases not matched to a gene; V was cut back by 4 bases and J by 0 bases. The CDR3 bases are TGTGCCAGCAGCACGGACAGGGGAGGCTTTAGCACAGATACGCAGTATTTT. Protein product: CASSTDRGGFSTDTQYF.

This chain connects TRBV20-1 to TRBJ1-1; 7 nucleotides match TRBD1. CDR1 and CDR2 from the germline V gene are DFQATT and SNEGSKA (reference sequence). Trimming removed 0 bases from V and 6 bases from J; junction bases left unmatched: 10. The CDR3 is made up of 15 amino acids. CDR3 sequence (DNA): TGCAGTGCTAGAGAGCCCAGGGGGACGATCGCTGAAGCTTTCTTT. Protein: CSAREPRGTIAEAFF.

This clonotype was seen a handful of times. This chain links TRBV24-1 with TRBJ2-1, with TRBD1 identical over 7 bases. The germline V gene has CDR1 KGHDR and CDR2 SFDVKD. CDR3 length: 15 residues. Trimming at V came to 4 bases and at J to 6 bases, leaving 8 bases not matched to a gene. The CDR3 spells CATSDLDRFSNEQFF. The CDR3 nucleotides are TGTGCCACCAGTGACCTGGACAGGTTTTCCAATGAGCAGTTCTTC.

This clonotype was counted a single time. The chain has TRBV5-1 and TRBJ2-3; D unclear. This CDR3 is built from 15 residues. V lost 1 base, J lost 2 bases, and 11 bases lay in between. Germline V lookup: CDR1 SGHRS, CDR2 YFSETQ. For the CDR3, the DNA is TGCGCCAGCAGCTTGCTCGAGGACCCCACAGATACGCAGTATTTT. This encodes CASSLLEDPTDTQYF. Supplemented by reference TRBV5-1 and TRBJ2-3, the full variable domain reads KAGVTQTPRYLIKTRGQQVTLSCSPISGHRSVSWYQQTPGQGLQFLFEYFSETQRNKGNFPGRFSGRQFSNSRSEMNVSTLELGDSALYLCASSLLEDPTDTQYFGPGTRLTVL.

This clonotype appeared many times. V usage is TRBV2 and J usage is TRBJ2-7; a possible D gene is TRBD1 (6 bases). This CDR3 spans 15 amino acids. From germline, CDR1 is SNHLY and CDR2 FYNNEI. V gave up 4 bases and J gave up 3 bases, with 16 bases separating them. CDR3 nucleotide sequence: TGTGCCAGCAGTGGAAGCAGGGGAGTCTTCTACGAGCAGTACTTC. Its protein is CASSGSRGVFYEQYF. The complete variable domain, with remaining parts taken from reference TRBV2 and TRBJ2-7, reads EPEVTQTPSHQVTQMGQEVILRCVPISNHLYFYWYRQILGQKVEFLVSFYNNEISEKSEIFDDQFSVERPDGSNFTLKIRSTKLEDSAMYFCASSGSRGVFYEQYFGPGTRLTVT.

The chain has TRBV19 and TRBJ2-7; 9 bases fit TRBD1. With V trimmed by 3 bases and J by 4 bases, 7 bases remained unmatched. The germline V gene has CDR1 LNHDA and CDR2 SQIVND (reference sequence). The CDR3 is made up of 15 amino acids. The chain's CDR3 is CASSMPGQGFYEQYF. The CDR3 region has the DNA TGTGCCAGTAGTATGCCGGGACAGGGCTTTTACGAGCAGTACTTC.

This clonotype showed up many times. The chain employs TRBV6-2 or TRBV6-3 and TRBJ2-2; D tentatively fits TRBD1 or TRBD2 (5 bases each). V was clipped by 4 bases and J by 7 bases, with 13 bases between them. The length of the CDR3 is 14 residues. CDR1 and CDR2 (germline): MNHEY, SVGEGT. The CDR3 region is CASSFGATGGELFF. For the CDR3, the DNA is TGTGCCAGCAGTTTCGGGGCCACGGGCGGGGAGCTGTTTTTT.

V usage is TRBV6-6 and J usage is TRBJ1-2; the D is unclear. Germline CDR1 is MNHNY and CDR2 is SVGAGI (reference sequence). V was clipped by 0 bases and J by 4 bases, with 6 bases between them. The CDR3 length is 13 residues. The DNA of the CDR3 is TGTGCCAGCAGTTACTCGCCTTTCTATGGCTACACCTTC. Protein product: CASSYSPFYGYTF.

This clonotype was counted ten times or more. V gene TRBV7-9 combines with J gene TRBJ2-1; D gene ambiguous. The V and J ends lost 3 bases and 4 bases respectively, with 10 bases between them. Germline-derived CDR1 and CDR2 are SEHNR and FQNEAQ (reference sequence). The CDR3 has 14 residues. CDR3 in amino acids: CASSFSNKYNEQFF. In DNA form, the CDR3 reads TGTGCCAGCAGCTTTTCGAATAAATACAATGAGCAGTTCTTC.

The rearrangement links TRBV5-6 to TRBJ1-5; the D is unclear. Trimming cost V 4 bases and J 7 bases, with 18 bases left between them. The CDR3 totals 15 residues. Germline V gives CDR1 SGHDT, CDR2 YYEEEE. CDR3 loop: CASSLRERLSQPQHF. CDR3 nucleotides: TGTGCCAGCAGCCTCCGGGAGAGACTGTCCCAGCCCCAGCATTTT. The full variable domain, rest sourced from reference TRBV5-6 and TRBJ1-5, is DAGVTQSPTHLIKTRGQQVTLRCSPKSGHDTVSWYQQALGQGPQFIFQYYEEEERQRGNFPDRFSGHQFPNYSSELNVNALLLGDSALYLCASSLRERLSQPQHFGDGTRLSIL.

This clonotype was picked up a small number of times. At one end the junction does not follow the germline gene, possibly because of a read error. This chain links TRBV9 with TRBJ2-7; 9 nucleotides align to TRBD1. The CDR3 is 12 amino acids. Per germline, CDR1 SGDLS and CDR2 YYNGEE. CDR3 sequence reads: CASSAPGQGLHF. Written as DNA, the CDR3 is TGTGCCAGCAGCGCGCCGGGACAGGGCTTACACTTC.

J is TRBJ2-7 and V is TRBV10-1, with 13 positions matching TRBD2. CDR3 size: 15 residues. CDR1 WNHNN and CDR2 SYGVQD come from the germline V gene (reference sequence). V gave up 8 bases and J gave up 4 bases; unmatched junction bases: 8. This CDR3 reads CASGRTSGRLYEQYF. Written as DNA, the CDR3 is TGCGCCAGCGGGAGGACTAGCGGGAGACTTTACGAGCAGTACTTC.

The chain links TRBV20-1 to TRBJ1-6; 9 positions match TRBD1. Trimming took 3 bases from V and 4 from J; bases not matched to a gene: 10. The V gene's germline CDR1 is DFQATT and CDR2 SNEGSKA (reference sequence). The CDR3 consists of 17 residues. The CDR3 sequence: CSASNRDRDQYNSPLHF. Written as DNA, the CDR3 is TGCAGTGCTAGTAACCGGGACAGGGACCAGTATAATTCACCCCTCCACTTT.

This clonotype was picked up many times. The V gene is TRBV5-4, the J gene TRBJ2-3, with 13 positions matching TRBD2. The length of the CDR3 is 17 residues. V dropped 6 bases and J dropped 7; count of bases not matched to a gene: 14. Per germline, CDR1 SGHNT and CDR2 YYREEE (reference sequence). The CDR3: CASTIPGLAGKGNTQYF. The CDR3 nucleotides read TGTGCCAGCACCATCCCGGGACTAGCGGGAAAGGGAAATACGCAGTATTTT.

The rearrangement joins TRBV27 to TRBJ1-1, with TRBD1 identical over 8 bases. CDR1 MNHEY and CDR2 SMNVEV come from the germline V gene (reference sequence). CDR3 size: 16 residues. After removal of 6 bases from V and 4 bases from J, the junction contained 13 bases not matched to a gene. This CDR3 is CASSPRQGMAGTEAFF. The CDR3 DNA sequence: TGTGCCAGCAGCCCTCGACAGGGGATGGCAGGCACTGAAGCTTTCTTT.

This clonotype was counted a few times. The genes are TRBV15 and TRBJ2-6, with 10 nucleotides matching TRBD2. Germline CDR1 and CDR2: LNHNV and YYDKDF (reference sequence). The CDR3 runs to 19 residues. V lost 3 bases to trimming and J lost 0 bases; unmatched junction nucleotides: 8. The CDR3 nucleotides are TGTGCCACCAGCAGGGCTAGCGGGAGCGCTCTCTCTGGGGCCAACGTCCTGACTTTC. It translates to CATSRASGSALSGANVLTF.

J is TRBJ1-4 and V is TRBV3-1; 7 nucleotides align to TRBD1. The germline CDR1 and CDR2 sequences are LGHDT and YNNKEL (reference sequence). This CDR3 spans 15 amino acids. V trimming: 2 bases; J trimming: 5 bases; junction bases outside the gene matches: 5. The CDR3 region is CASSQTRGRNEKLFF. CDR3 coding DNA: TGTGCCAGCAGCCAAACCAGGGGGAGGAATGAAAAACTGTTTTTT.

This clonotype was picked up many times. In DNA form, the CDR3 reads TGCAGTGCTAGGAAACTAGCGGGAGAAGGAGATACGCAGTATTTT. Amino acids: CSARKLAGEGDTQYF. The rearrangement joins TRBV20-1 to TRBJ2-3; 11 bases are a match to TRBD2. The CDR3 length is 15 residues. V was clipped by 3 bases and J by 5 bases; unmatched bases: 7. Germline CDR1 and CDR2: DFQATT and SNEGSKA (reference sequence).